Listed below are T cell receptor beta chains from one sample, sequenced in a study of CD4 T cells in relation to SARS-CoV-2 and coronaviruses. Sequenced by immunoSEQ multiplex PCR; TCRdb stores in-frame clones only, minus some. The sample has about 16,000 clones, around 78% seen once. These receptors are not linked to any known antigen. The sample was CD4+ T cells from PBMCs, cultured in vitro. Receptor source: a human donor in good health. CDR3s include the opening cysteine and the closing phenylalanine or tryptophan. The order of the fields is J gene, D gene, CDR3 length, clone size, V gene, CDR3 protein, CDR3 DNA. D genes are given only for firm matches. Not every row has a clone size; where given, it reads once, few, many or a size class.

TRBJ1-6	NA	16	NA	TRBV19	CASSIVSGRGNSPLHF	TGTGCCAGTAGTATAGTTTCGGGCAGGGGTAATTCACCCCTCCACTTT
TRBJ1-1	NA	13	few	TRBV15	CATSRGQGAEAFF	TGTGCCACCAGCAGAGGCCAAGGCGCTGAAGCTTTCTTT
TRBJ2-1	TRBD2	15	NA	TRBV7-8	CASRFRAGADDEQFF	TGTGCCAGCAGGTTTCGAGCGGGAGCAGATGATGAGCAGTTCTTC
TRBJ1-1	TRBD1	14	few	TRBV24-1	CATRAGQGASEAFF	TGTGCCACCAGGGCGGGACAGGGGGCGTCTGAAGCTTTCTTT
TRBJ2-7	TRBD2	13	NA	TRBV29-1	CSVVIAGGYEQYF	TGCAGCGTTGTCATAGCGGGAGGGTACGAGCAGTACTTC
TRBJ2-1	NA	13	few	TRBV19	CASSKAGYNEQFF	TGTGCCAGTAGTAAGGCGGGCTACAATGAGCAGTTCTTC
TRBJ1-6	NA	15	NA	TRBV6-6	CASSSGSSYNSPLHF	TGTGCCAGCAGTTCCGGGAGCTCCTATAATTCACCCCTCCACTTT
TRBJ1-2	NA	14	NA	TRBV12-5	CASGSPRATYGYTF	TGTGCTAGTGGTTCTCCCAGGGCCACCTATGGCTACACCTTC
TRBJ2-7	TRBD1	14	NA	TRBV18	CASSPRQGDYEQYF	TGTGCCAGCTCACCTCGACAGGGAGACTACGAGCAGTACTTC
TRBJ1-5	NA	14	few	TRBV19	CASAREGFYQPQHF	TGTGCCAGTGCCAGGGAGGGGTTCTATCAGCCCCAGCATTTT
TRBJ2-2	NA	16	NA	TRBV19	CASKRGSLTNTGELFF	TGTGCCAGTAAGAGAGGCAGTTTAACGAACACCGGGGAGCTGTTTTTT
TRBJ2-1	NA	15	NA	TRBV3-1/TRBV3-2	CASSQDGAGNNEQFF	TGTGCCAGCAGCCAAGATGGAGCAGGGAACAATGAGCAGTTCTTC
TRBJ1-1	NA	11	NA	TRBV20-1	CSGGMGTEAFF	TGCAGTGGAGGGATGGGCACTGAAGCTTTCTTT
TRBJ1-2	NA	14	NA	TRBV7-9	CASSLVVRTDGYTF	TGTGCCAGCAGCTTAGTAGTCAGGACGGATGGCTACACCTTC
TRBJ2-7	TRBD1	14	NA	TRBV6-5	CASRRQGPSVEQYF	TGTGCCAGCAGGCGACAGGGCCCCTCTGTAGAGCAGTACTTC
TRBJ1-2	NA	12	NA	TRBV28	CASSSVDDGYTF	TGTGCCAGCAGTTCGGTCGACGACGGCTACACCTTC
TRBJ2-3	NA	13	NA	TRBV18	CASSPPSTDTQYF	TGTGCCAGCTCACCACCTTCCACAGATACGCAGTATTTT
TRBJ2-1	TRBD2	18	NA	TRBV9	CASSVDPRSGSYYNEQFF	TGTGCCAGCAGCGTAGACCCGCGGAGCGGGAGTTACTACAATGAGCAGTTCTTC
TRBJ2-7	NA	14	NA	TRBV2	CASSLQGSSYEQYF	TGTGCCAGCAGTTTGCAGGGGTCCTCCTACGAGCAGTACTTC
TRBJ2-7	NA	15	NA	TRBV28	CASSLFPSLSYEQYF	TGTGCCAGCAGTTTATTCCCTTCCCTTTCCTACGAGCAGTACTTC
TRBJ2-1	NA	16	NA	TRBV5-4	CASSLAGLSSYNEQFF	TGTGCCAGCAGCTTGGCCGGCCTGAGCTCCTACAATGAGCAGTTCTTC
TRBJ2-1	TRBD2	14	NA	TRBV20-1	CSASTAGGNNEQFF	TGCAGTGCTAGTACCGCGGGAGGTAACAATGAGCAGTTCTTC
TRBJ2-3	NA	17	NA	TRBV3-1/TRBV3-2	CASSQDSAGLLTDTQYF	TGTGCCAGCAGCCAAGATAGTGCGGGACTCCTCACAGATACGCAGTATTTT
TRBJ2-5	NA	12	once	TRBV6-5	CASSTGQETQYF	TGTGCCAGCAGCACGGGACAAGAGACCCAGTACTTC
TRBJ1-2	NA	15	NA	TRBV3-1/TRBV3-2	CASSQGFGGGSDYTF	TGTGCCAGCAGCCAAGGATTCGGGGGAGGGTCCGACTACACCTTC